A single sample gave rise to the 32 T cell receptor beta chains below, sequenced in a study of shared clonotypes between healthy human individuals (dated by TCRdb to 2018 to 2020). The library was produced with the immunoSEQ multiplex PCR assay. TCRdb mirrors the immuneACCESS table, restricted to in-frame sequences. Some clones are absent from its copies; in checked studies, under half trace to an unresolved V gene, and the reason for the others is unknown. The sample table lists about 2.1 million clones, just under 95% of them with a count of one. The ten largest clonotypes hold more than 1.5% of the sample. For the CD8 naive samples, CD45RO-negative cells were positively selected for CCR7, yielding a CD45RA+CCR7+ population from which TemRA cells were excluded. Sequenced material: naive CD8+ T cells from PBMCs. Explained via the paper, the cell subset or site label denotes: CD45RA+CCR7+. Receptor source: a man between 18 and 29 years old in good health. Some clones in this sample may be carry-over from other donors' samples.

The chain links TRBV7-2 to TRBJ2-7; D is possibly TRBD1 or TRBD2 (5 bases each). Germline-derived CDR1 and CDR2 are SGHTA and FQGNSA. The CDR3 has 15 residues. The V end lost 5 bases, the J end lost 7 bases, and 21 bases lay between the germline ends. The CDR3 spells CASSPWAEGLREQYF. Written as DNA, the CDR3 is TGTGCCAGCAGCCCGTGGGCAGAGGGGCTACGGGAGCAGTACTTC.

The chain recombines TRBV7-9 with TRBJ2-5, with D possibly matching TRBD1 (6 bases). CDR3 length equals 13 residues. Trimming stripped 5 bases from V and 2 bases from J, with 9 bases between. The germline V gene has CDR1 SEHNR and CDR2 FQNEAQ (reference sequence). DNA for the CDR3: TGTGCCAGCAGCCACGGACAGCAAGAGACCCAGTACTTC. This translates into CASSHGQQETQYF.

CDR3 DNA sequence: TGTGCCAGCAGCAAAGGACAGGAAAGGGTTTACTTGAACACTGAAGCTTTCTTT. This sequence encodes CASSKGQERVYLNTEAFF. The genes are TRBV7-8 and TRBJ1-1; 7 nucleotides match TRBD1. Germline V gene lookup returns CDR1 SGHVS and CDR2 FQNEAQ. V lost 5 bases to trimming and J lost 0 bases; unmatched junction nucleotides: 15. This CDR3 contains 18 residues.

This chain uses TRBV7-9 with TRBJ1-1, with D possibly matching TRBD1 (5 bases). Trimming took 5 bases from V and 4 from J, leaving 17 bases between them. CDR3 length: 15 residues. The V gene's germline CDR1 is SEHNR and CDR2 FQNEAQ (reference sequence). The CDR3 protein is CASSTKQASGTEAFF. The CDR3 nucleotides are TGTGCCAGCAGCACTAAACAGGCGTCGGGCACTGAAGCTTTCTTT.

J is TRBJ2-3 and V is TRBV9; D may be TRBD2 (5 bases). V lost 3 bases and J lost 5, with 10 bases in between. Germline V gene lookup returns CDR1 SGDLS and CDR2 YYNGEE. The CDR3 is made up of 13 amino acids. The chain's CDR3 is CASSADAGDTQYF. The CDR3 region has the DNA TGTGCCAGCAGCGCAGACGCGGGAGATACGCAGTATTTT.

The chain employs TRBV6-5 and TRBJ2-7; 10 bases fit TRBD1. There are 14 residues in the CDR3. In germline, CDR1 is MNHEY, CDR2 SVGAGI. Germline trimming cut 10 bases from V and 7 bases from J; bases unmatched to any gene: 13. CDR3 sequence (DNA): TGTGCCAACTACCCGGGACAGGGGACTTCGGAGCAGTACTTC. Amino acids: CANYPGQGTSEQYF.

On this clone: This sample also contains other DNA sequences that code for the same CDR3. This chain links TRBV6-5 with TRBJ1-1; no firm D call. Deletions cut 0 bases from V and 1 base from J, with 6 bases between. Germline V gives CDR1 MNHEY, CDR2 SVGAGI. The CDR3 spans 14 residues. The CDR3 reads CASSYSVRNTEAFF. As DNA, the CDR3 is TGTGCCAGCAGTTACTCGGTCAGGAACACTGAAGCTTTCTTT.

V usage is TRBV5-6 and J usage is TRBJ2-7; no firm D call. With 3 bases removed from V and 3 bases from J, the gap between germline ends came to 16 bases. Germline CDR1 SGHDT, CDR2 YYEEEE. The CDR3 contains 15 residues. This chain's CDR3 is CASSSLGGNNYEQYF. In nucleotides, the CDR3 is TGTGCCAGCAGCTCCCTAGGTGGGAACAACTACGAGCAGTACTTC.

The V gene is TRBV5-1, the J gene TRBJ2-5, with D perhaps being TRBD1 or TRBD2 (5 bases each). The germline V gene encodes CDR1 SGHRS and CDR2 YFSETQ. CDR3 length: 14 amino acids. Trimming left V 4 bases short and J 4 bases short, with 14 bases between. CDR3 loop: CASSPPARGETQYF. The CDR3 region has the DNA TGCGCCAGCAGCCCTCCGGCGAGGGGAGAGACCCAGTACTTC.

Notes on this clone: Other DNA sequences of this sample code for an identical CDR3. The rearrangement uses TRBV5-1 and TRBJ2-7; 7 bases map to TRBD1. There are 15 residues in the CDR3. V was pared by 0 bases and J by 2 bases, with 5 bases of the junction left unmatched. Germline CDR1 reads SGHRS; CDR2 reads YFSETQ. CDR3 nucleotide sequence: TGCGCCAGCAGCTTGGGGACAGGTCCAACCTACGAGCAGTACTTC. Its protein is CASSLGTGPTYEQYF.

This clone showed up just once. V gene TRBV28 combines with J gene TRBJ1-6, with D possibly matching TRBD1 (5 bases). V was cut by 10 bases and J by 1 base, with 8 bases left in between. Germline CDR1 is MDHEN and CDR2 is SYDVKM. This CDR3 comprises 13 residues. CDR3 in DNA: TGTGCCATCCGACAGTCCTATAATTCACCCCTCCACTTT. Translation gives CAIRQSYNSPLHF.

The CDR3 here is CASSEFTRTAQYF. The CDR3 coding sequence is TGCGCCAGCAGTGAGTTCACTCGGACGGCGCAGTACTTC. The chain is built from TRBV10-1 and TRBJ2-7; no definite D call. The ends were cut back, 1 base at V and 9 bases at J, with 13 bases in the middle. This CDR3 is built from 13 residues. CDR1 and CDR2 (germline): WNHNN, SYGVQD (reference sequence).

The rearrangement joins TRBV2 to TRBJ1-2; D perhaps matches TRBD1 (6 bases). The CDR3 totals 15 residues. V shed 7 bases and J shed 3 bases, with 18 bases lying between them. Germline V gene sequence: CDR1 SNHLY, CDR2 FYNNEI. CDR3 in DNA: TGTGCCAGCATTATAGGGGGACCCTCTTACTATGGCTACACCTTC. Encoded protein: CASIIGGPSYYGYTF.

The chain is built from TRBV7-9 and TRBJ2-7; tentative D call: TRBD1 (5 bases). The CDR3 has 18 amino acids. Trimming shortened V by 1 base and J by 2 bases, and 21 bases separated the two germline ends. Germline V CDR1 and CDR2: SEHNR, FQNEAQ (reference sequence). CDR3 sequence reads: CASSLGGRESLNTYEQYF. In DNA, the CDR3 is TGTGCCAGCAGCTTAGGGGGCAGGGAAAGCTTAAATACCTACGAGCAGTACTTC.

This clone was recorded only once. The V gene is TRBV27, the J gene TRBJ2-7; tentative D call: TRBD2 (7 bases). The germline V gene has CDR1 MNHEY and CDR2 SMNVEV (reference sequence). V lost 3 bases and J 4 bases, leaving 16 bases between the germline ends. The CDR3 is 15 amino acids. The DNA of the CDR3 is TGTGCCAGCAGTTTTGGCGGGGGCCTCTTTTACGAGCAGTACTTC. It codes for CASSFGGGLFYEQYF.

This chain joins TRBV5-4 and TRBJ1-1; no definite D call. The length of the CDR3 is 13 residues. Trimming took 3 bases from V and 0 from J, leaving 6 bases between them. Germline V lookup: CDR1 SGHNT, CDR2 YYREEE (reference sequence). CDR3 nucleotide sequence: TGTGCCAGCAGCTCTAGGATGAACACTGAAGCTTTCTTT. Its translation: CASSSRMNTEAFF.

The genes are TRBV13 and TRBJ1-2; perhaps TRBD1 as D (6 bases). V shed 2 bases and J shed 12 bases, with 13 bases lying between them. Germline loops: CDR1 PRHDT, CDR2 FYEKMQ (reference sequence). The CDR3 runs to 12 residues. CDR3 residues: CASSLSRGRHTF. The CDR3 bases are TGTGCCAGCAGCTTATCCCGGGGGCGGCACACCTTC.

The V gene is TRBV29-1, the J gene TRBJ2-2; 11 bases align to TRBD2. The germline gives CDR1 SQVTM, CDR2 ANQGSEA. The CDR3 length is 19 residues. V was clipped by 6 bases and J by 4 bases; unmatched bases: 19. CDR3 residues: CSVKAGTSGPYEFTGELFF. DNA of the CDR3: TGCAGCGTCAAAGCCGGGACTAGCGGACCTTATGAATTCACCGGGGAGCTGTTTTTT.

The chain joins TRBV4-1 to TRBJ1-3; D is ambiguous. This CDR3 has 15 amino acids. Germline values: CDR1 MGHRA, CDR2 YSYEKL. Trimming cost V 2 bases and J 2 bases, with 10 bases left between them. The CDR3 loop is CASSQLPGPGNTIYF. The DNA for the CDR3 is TGCGCCAGCAGCCAACTTCCCGGGCCTGGAAACACCATATATTTT.

The chain links TRBV5-1 to TRBJ1-2; D call uncertain. This CDR3 is 15 amino acids long. V was pared by 3 bases and J by 4 bases, with 16 bases between. Looked up from germline, CDR1 is SGHRS and CDR2 is YFSETQ. The CDR3 sequence: CASSSSQQTLYGYTF. The DNA for the CDR3 is TGCGCCAGCAGCTCCTCCCAACAGACCCTCTATGGCTACACCTTC. Full variable domain (remainder filled in from reference TRBV5-1 and TRBJ1-2): KAGVTQTPRYLIKTRGQQVTLSCSPISGHRSVSWYQQTPGQGLQFLFEYFSETQRNKGNFPGRFSGRQFSNSRSEMNVSTLELGDSALYLCASSSSQQTLYGYTFGSGTRLTVV.

V and J are TRBV29-1 and TRBJ2-1; 8 nucleotides align to TRBD2. The J segment lost 5 bases and the V segment lost 8 bases, leaving 2 bases of the junction unmatched. This CDR3 is built from 11 residues. CDR1 and CDR2 from the germline V gene are SQVTM and ANQGSEA. CDR3 DNA sequence: TGCAGCCGGGGGGGAGACAATGAGCAGTTCTTC. This codes for CSRGGDNEQFF.

The gene calls are TRBV13 and TRBJ2-1; D remains unclear. The V end was cut by 4 bases, the J end by 6 bases, with 10 bases between. CDR3 length: 13 amino acids. Germline assignment: CDR1 PRHDT and CDR2 FYEKMQ (reference sequence). The CDR3 region has the DNA TGTGCCAGCAGCTCACCGGGCACCAATGAGCAGTTCTTC. It is translated as CASSSPGTNEQFF.

The chain is built from TRBV27 and TRBJ2-1; D remains unclear. Germline CDR1 is MNHEY and CDR2 is SMNVEV (reference sequence). Trimming pared 7 bases from V and 0 bases from J, leaving 4 bases between. The CDR3 totals 12 residues. CDR3 DNA sequence: TGTGCCAGCATGAGCTCCTACAATGAGCAGTTCTTC. This gives the protein CASMSSYNEQFF.

This clone was seen more than once but under ten times. The chain has TRBV7-9 and TRBJ2-5; D is perhaps TRBD1 (6 bases). The V gene's germline CDR1 is SEHNR and CDR2 FQNEAQ (reference sequence). This CDR3 comprises 11 residues. With 5 bases removed from V and 5 bases from J, the gap between germline ends came to 6 bases. The CDR3 loop reads CASSTGETQYF. In DNA, the CDR3 is TGTGCCAGCAGCACAGGGGAGACCCAGTACTTC. Variable domain in full (rest from reference TRBV7-9 and TRBJ2-5): DTGVSQNPRHKITKRGQNVTFRCDPISEHNRLYWYRQTLGQGPEFLTYFQNEAQLEKSRLLSDRFSAERPKGSFSTLEIQRTEQGDSAMYLCASSTGETQYFGPGTRLLVL.

In its sample, this clone was seen once. The rearrangement links TRBV29-1 to TRBJ2-7; D is perhaps TRBD1 or TRBD2 (5 bases each). There are 13 residues in the CDR3. Trimming cost V 4 bases and J 0 bases, with 10 bases left between them. The germline CDR1 and CDR2 sequences are SQVTM and ANQGSEA. The CDR3 loop is CSVGEGNSYEQYF. CDR3 coding DNA: TGCAGCGTTGGAGAGGGGAACTCCTACGAGCAGTACTTC.

The gene calls are TRBV6-5 and TRBJ2-1; no reliable D call. There are 13 residues in the CDR3. CDR1 is MNHEY and CDR2 is SVGAGI in the germline V gene. V was pared by 2 bases and J by 8 bases, with 10 bases between. CDR3 coding DNA: TGTGCCAGCAGTTACGATGGTCGGGATGAGCAGTTCTTC. Its protein is CASSYDGRDEQFF.

The chain links TRBV7-9 to TRBJ2-7; possibly TRBD1 for D (6 bases). The CDR3 runs 19 residues. Trimming pared 2 bases from V and 0 bases from J, leaving 23 bases between. The germline gives CDR1 SEHNR, CDR2 FQNEAQ (reference sequence). The CDR3 DNA follows: TGTGCCAGCAGCTTAAAGGATGTGGGGGCAGGGCACAGCTCCTACGAGCAGTACTTC. It specifies CASSLKDVGAGHSSYEQYF.

This chain connects TRBV4-1 to TRBJ2-7, with 14 bases aligning to TRBD2. V shed 4 bases, J shed 1 base, and the junction held 6 bases outside the gene matches. Germline CDR1 is MGHRA and CDR2 is YSYEKL. This CDR3 contains 17 residues. CDR3 loop: CASSPQRLAGGSYEQYF. DNA of the CDR3: TGCGCCAGCAGCCCCCAGAGACTAGCGGGAGGGTCCTACGAGCAGTACTTC.

This sequence joins TRBV19 and TRBJ2-5, with 7 bases identical to TRBD2. This CDR3 contains 15 residues. The J segment lost 7 bases and the V segment lost 5 bases, leaving 13 bases of the junction unmatched. Germline CDR1 and CDR2: LNHDA and SQIVND (reference sequence). The CDR3 loop is CASSYAGASLGTQYF. CDR3 nucleotides: TGTGCCAGTAGTTATGCGGGAGCAAGTTTGGGGACCCAGTACTTC.

The rearrangement joins TRBV5-1 to TRBJ1-1; D is perhaps TRBD1 (5 bases). Germline CDR1 and CDR2: SGHRS and YFSETQ. CDR3 length: 11 amino acids. V lost 7 bases and J 5 bases, leaving 9 bases between the germline ends. The CDR3: CASHGGTEAFF. CDR3 sequence (DNA): TGCGCCAGCCACGGGGGGACTGAAGCTTTCTTT. The full variable domain, with the rest looked up from reference TRBV5-1 and TRBJ1-1, is KAGVTQTPRYLIKTRGQQVTLSCSPISGHRSVSWYQQTPGQGLQFLFEYFSETQRNKGNFPGRFSGRQFSNSRSEMNVSTLELGDSALYLCASHGGTEAFFGQGTRLTVV.

The chain employs TRBV10-2 and TRBJ1-1; D is possibly TRBD1 (5 bases). Germline CDR1 reads WSHSY; CDR2 reads SAAADI. Trimming cost V 4 bases and J 1 base, with 7 bases left between them. The CDR3 is 13 amino acids. CDR3 bases: TGCGCCAGCAGTGGCGGGGGGAACACTGAAGCTTTCTTT. Encoded protein: CASSGGGNTEAFF.

The chain recombines TRBV9 with TRBJ2-1; a weak D match, TRBD1 (5 bases). This CDR3 spans 15 amino acids. Trimming shortened V by 0 bases and J by 4 bases, and 11 bases separated the two germline ends. The germline CDR1 and CDR2 sequences are SGDLS and YYNGEE. CDR3 region: CASSVGGQMYNEQFF. As DNA, the CDR3 is TGTGCCAGCAGCGTAGGGGGCCAAATGTACAATGAGCAGTTCTTC. Full variable domain (rest looked up from reference TRBV9 and TRBJ2-1): DSGVTQTPKHLITATGQRVTLRCSPRSGDLSVYWYQQSLDQGLQFLIQYYNGEERAKGNILERFSAQQFPDLHSELNLSSLELGDSALYFCASSVGGQMYNEQFFGPGTRLTVL.